A single sample gave rise to the 20 T cell receptor beta chains below, sequenced in a study of T-cell memory formation after mild COVID-19. MiXCR, applied by TCRdb to the 5' RACE reads, yields one record per CDR3 protein. This repertoire shows hundreds of thousands of distinct CDR3 sequences, under 30% found once; its top ten account for about 13%. Sequencing used PBMCs or a T cell subset sorted from them (not recorded which). The receptors come from an adult woman who had mild COVID-19 (a few samples of this study predate the infection). Cell type and time point are not known.

The V call is TRBV5-1, the J call TRBJ2-2; the match to TRBD2 covers 7 bases. The CDR3 is 15 amino acids. Germline trimming cut 0 bases from V and 3 bases from J; bases unmatched to any gene: 2. The germline CDR1 and CDR2 sequences are SGHRS and YFSETQ. CDR3 bases: TGCGCCAGCAGCTTGGCTAGCGGCTACACCGGGGAGCTGTTTTTT. Translation gives CASSLASGYTGELFF.

A few counts support this clonotype. This chain connects TRBV5-1 to TRBJ2-3; the D is unclear. This CDR3 comprises 15 residues. Trimming removed 2 bases from V and 1 base from J, with 11 bases in between. Germline assignment: CDR1 SGHRS and CDR2 YFSETQ. The CDR3 DNA sequence: TGCGCCAGCAGCTTATCGATAATTGGCACAGATACGCAGTATTTT. It translates to CASSLSIIGTDTQYF. The variable domain in full, with the rest retrieved from reference TRBV5-1 and TRBJ2-3, is KAGVTQTPRYLIKTRGQQVTLSCSPISGHRSVSWYQQTPGQGLQFLFEYFSETQRNKGNFPGRFSGRQFSNSRSEMNVSTLELGDSALYLCASSLSIIGTDTQYFGPGTRLTVL.

This clonotype was seen more than once but under ten times. This sequence joins TRBV15 and TRBJ2-7, with D hard to call. The CDR3 is 12 residues long. Germline CDR1 is LNHNV and CDR2 is YYDKDF (reference sequence). With 0 bases removed from V and 5 bases from J, the gap between germline ends came to 5 bases. CDR3 nucleotide sequence: TGTGCCACCAGCAGAGATTGGAACGAGCAGTACTTC. This translates into CATSRDWNEQYF.

The rearrangement links TRBV5-1 to TRBJ1-4; D remains unclear. There are 15 residues in the CDR3. Per germline, CDR1 SGHRS and CDR2 YFSETQ. The ends were cut back, 3 bases at V and 4 bases at J, with 13 bases in the middle. The CDR3 spells CASSYTRENNEKLFF. DNA for the CDR3: TGCGCCAGCAGCTATACCCGGGAAAATAATGAAAAACTGTTTTTT.

The V gene is TRBV25-1, the J gene TRBJ1-2; the D is unclear. This CDR3 is built from 15 residues. Trimming removed 2 bases from V and 3 bases from J, with 13 bases in between. Germline values: CDR1 MGHDK, CDR2 SYGVNS. The CDR3 DNA sequence: TGTGCCAGCAGTGAAGTCGGAGGGCAGGACTATGGCTACACCTTC. Translation gives CASSEVGGQDYGYTF.

There are a few counts of this clonotype. The chain carries TRBV5-8 and TRBJ1-5, with a weak D call TRBD1 (5 bases). Trimming pared 4 bases from V and 4 bases from J, leaving 12 bases between. CDR3 size: 14 residues. Germline loops: CDR1 SGHTS, CDR2 YDEGEE. As DNA, the CDR3 is TGTGCCAGCAGCCAGGGCTTCTATAATCAGCCCCAGCATTTT. This sequence encodes CASSQGFYNQPQHF.

This clonotype was counted a few times. The chain carries TRBV5-6 and TRBJ1-5; D is undetermined. From germline, CDR1 is SGHDT and CDR2 YYEEEE. The CDR3 totals 16 residues. V was pared by 3 bases and J by 5 bases, with 18 bases between. The CDR3 nucleotides are TGTGCCAGCAGCTACCGCGGGTCGGCCCCACATCAGCCCCAGCATTTT. Residues: CASSYRGSAPHQPQHF.

CDR3 coding DNA: TGTGCCAGCAGCGTCGAAGTGGACCCAAGTGCAAATTCACCCCTCCACTTT. Translating gives CASSVEVDPSANSPLHF. This chain links TRBV9 with TRBJ1-6; D call uncertain. CDR3 length equals 17 residues. Germline V CDR1 and CDR2: SGDLS, YYNGEE. Trimming removed 2 bases at V and 7 bases at J, with 19 bases between.

This clonotype was seen a handful of times. The rearrangement uses TRBV27 and TRBJ1-2; tentatively, D is TRBD1 (5 bases). The CDR3 runs 13 residues. Germline lookup yields CDR1 MNHEY and CDR2 SMNVEV (reference sequence). Trimming removed 6 bases from V and 4 bases from J, with 12 bases in between. CDR3 residues: CASSSGLGYGYTF. In DNA, the CDR3 is TGTGCCAGCAGCTCGGGGCTAGGCTATGGCTACACCTTC.

The rearrangement uses TRBV9 and TRBJ1-1; no clear D gene. Germline V CDR1 and CDR2: SGDLS, YYNGEE. The CDR3 runs to 15 residues. V gave up 3 bases and J gave up 1 base, with 13 bases separating them. The DNA for the CDR3 is TGTGCCAGCAGCGGGGGTGGAACGGCGAACACTGAAGCTTTCTTT. This sequence encodes CASSGGGTANTEAFF. Filled out from reference TRBV9 and TRBJ1-1, the complete variable domain reads DSGVTQTPKHLITATGQRVTLRCSPRSGDLSVYWYQQSLDQGLQFLIQYYNGEERAKGNILERFSAQQFPDLHSELNLSSLELGDSALYFCASSGGGTANTEAFFGQGTRLTVV.

A few counts support this clonotype. The chain carries TRBV7-9 and TRBJ2-3; D is undetermined. The V gene's germline CDR1 is SEHNR and CDR2 FQNEAQ (reference sequence). The CDR3 covers 15 residues. The V and J ends lost 5 bases and 5 bases respectively, with 17 bases between them. The CDR3 DNA reads as TGTGCCAGCAGCCGCCGAGAGTTGAGTATAGATACGCAGTATTTT. This translates into CASSRRELSIDTQYF.

The genes are TRBV4-1 and TRBJ2-7; a possible D gene is TRBD1 (6 bases). The V gene's germline CDR1 is MGHRA and CDR2 YSYEKL. Trimming pared 3 bases from V and 2 bases from J, leaving 14 bases between. This CDR3 comprises 15 residues. CDR3 nucleotides: TGCGCCAGCAGCCAGGAACAGGGAAGCGCCTACGAGCAGTACTTC. Translating gives CASSQEQGSAYEQYF.

This rearrangement joins TRBV7-2 to TRBJ2-1; TRBD1 might be the D (6 bases). Germline V gives CDR1 SGHTA, CDR2 FQGNSA. The CDR3 runs 15 residues. The V gene lost 4 bases and the J gene lost 10 bases, with 20 bases spanning the gap. The CDR3 spells CASSYRDPRPGEQFF. DNA for the CDR3: TGTGCCAGCAGCTACAGGGACCCTAGACCGGGGGAGCAGTTCTTC.

This sequence joins TRBV12-3 or TRBV12-4 and TRBJ1-4; a weak D match, TRBD1 (5 bases). The V end was cut by 3 bases, the J end by 7 bases, with 18 bases between. This CDR3 has 16 residues. The CDR3 DNA reads as TGTGCCAGCAGTTTGGCCCTGGGACGTGGGAGTGAAAAACTGTTTTTT. It encodes CASSLALGRGSEKLFF.

This clonotype was found a few times. The chain uses TRBV6-5 and TRBJ2-5; the D gene is possibly TRBD1 (6 bases). Germline CDR1 MNHEY, CDR2 SVGAGI. V was trimmed by 5 bases and J by 5 bases, leaving 9 bases between them. The CDR3 totals 12 residues. CDR3 coding DNA: TGTGCCAGCAGTCAGCAGGGGGAGACCCAGTACTTC. Its protein product is CASSQQGETQYF.

The table lists this clonotype with many counts. J is TRBJ2-3 and V is TRBV7-9; 7 bases match TRBD2. CDR3 size: 14 residues. Germline CDR1 reads SEHNR; CDR2 reads FQNEAQ (reference sequence). With V trimmed by 4 bases and J by 6 bases, 7 bases remained unmatched. The CDR3 loop is CASSSGDYSDTQYF. For the CDR3, the DNA is TGTGCCAGCAGCTCCGGGGACTACTCCGATACGCAGTATTTT.

This clonotype was counted only a few times. The chain recombines TRBV5-4 with TRBJ2-2, with D unresolved. Trimming left V 0 bases short and J 6 bases short, with 3 bases between. Germline V gene data show CDR1 as SGHNT and CDR2 as YYREEE (reference sequence). The CDR3 is made up of 12 amino acids. The CDR3 region is CASSLESGELFF. DNA of the CDR3: TGTGCCAGCAGCTTGGAATCCGGGGAGCTGTTTTTT.

This rearrangement joins TRBV19 to TRBJ2-4; unclear D gene. V shed 3 bases and J shed 5 bases, with 11 bases lying between them. The CDR3 is 14 amino acids. The germline CDR1 and CDR2 sequences are LNHDA and SQIVND (reference sequence). The CDR3, as DNA: TGTGCCAGTAGTATTTCAGCGTCTGAAAACATTCAGTACTTC. Protein sequence: CASSISASENIQYF.

The genes are TRBV5-6 and TRBJ2-7; TRBD1 matches 8 bases. Germline V gene sequence: CDR1 SGHDT, CDR2 YYEEEE. This CDR3 comprises 13 residues. V gave up 4 bases and J gave up 7 bases; unmatched junction bases: 7. CDR3 DNA: TGTGCCAGCAGCCAGGACAGGGTGAGGGAGCAGTACTTC. Translated: CASSQDRVREQYF.

This rearrangement joins TRBV2 to TRBJ2-7, with D perhaps matching TRBD2 (5 bases). The germline V and J ends were trimmed by 7 bases and 7 bases, with 17 bases remaining between them. The CDR3 runs to 13 residues. Germline assignment: CDR1 SNHLY and CDR2 FYNNEI. The DNA for the CDR3 is TGTGCCAGCACTGGGAGAGCCCCTCTTGAGCAGTACTTC. Translated: CASTGRAPLEQYF.